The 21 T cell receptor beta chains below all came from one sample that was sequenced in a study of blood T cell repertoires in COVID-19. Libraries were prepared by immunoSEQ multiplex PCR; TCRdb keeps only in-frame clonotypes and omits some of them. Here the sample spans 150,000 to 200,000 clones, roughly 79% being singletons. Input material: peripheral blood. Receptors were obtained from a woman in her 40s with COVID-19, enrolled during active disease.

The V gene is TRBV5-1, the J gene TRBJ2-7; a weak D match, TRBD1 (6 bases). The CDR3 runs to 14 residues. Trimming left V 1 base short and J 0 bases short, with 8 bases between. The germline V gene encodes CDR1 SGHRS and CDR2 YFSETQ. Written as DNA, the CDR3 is TGCGCCAGCAGCTTGCCGACAGGCTCCTACGAGCAGTACTTC. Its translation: CASSLPTGSYEQYF.

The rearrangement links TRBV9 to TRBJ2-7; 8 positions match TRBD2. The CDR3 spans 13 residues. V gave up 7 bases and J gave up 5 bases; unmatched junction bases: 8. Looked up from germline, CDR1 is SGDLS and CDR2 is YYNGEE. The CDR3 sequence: CASSREGLDEQYF. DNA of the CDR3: TGTGCCAGCTCCCGGGAGGGCCTCGACGAGCAGTACTTC.

CDR3 bases: TGTGCCAGCAGCCGAGGGACTAGCGGAGGCGGGGAGCAGTACTTC. As protein: CASSRGTSGGGEQYF. V is TRBV5-4 and J is TRBJ2-7; TRBD2 aligns across 11 bases. Germline assignment: CDR1 SGHNT and CDR2 YYREEE (reference sequence). CDR3 length: 15 residues. Trimming removed 4 bases from V and 7 bases from J; junction bases left unmatched: 10.

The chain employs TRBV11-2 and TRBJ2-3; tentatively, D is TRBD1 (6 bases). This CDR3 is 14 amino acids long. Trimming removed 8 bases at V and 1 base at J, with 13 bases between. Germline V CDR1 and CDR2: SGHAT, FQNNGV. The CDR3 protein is CASRWAGGTDTQYF. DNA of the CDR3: TGTGCCAGCCGCTGGGCAGGGGGCACAGATACGCAGTATTTT.

CDR3 nucleotide sequence: TGTGCCAGCAGTCCTACTAGCGGGGCAAAGTATTTT. It is translated as CASSPTSGAKYF. The chain joins TRBV6-5 to TRBJ2-3, with TRBD2 matching over 10 bases. The CDR3 length is 12 residues. The germline CDR1 and CDR2 sequences are MNHEY and SVGAGI. After removal of 5 bases from V and 13 bases from J, the junction contained 6 bases not matched to a gene.

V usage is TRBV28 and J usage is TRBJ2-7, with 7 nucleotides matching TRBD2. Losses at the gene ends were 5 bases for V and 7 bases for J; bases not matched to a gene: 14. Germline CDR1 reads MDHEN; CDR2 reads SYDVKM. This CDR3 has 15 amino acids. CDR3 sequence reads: CASSRTPAGAKEQYF. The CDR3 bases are TGTGCCAGCAGTAGAACCCCGGCGGGAGCTAAAGAGCAGTACTTC.

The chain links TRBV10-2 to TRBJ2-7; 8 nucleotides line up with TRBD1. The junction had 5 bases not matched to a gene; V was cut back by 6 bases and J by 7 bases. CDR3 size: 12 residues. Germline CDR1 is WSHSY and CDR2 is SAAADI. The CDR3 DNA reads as TGCGCCAGCAGCAAGGACAGGGTGGAGCAGTACTTC. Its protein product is CASSKDRVEQYF.

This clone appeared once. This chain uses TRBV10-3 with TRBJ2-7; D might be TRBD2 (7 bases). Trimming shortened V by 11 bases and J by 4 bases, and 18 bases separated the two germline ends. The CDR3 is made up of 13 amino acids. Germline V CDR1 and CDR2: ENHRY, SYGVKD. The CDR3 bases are TGTGCCCAAGGGGGGGTTTTGCAATACGAGCAGTACGTC. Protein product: CAQGGVLQYEQYV.

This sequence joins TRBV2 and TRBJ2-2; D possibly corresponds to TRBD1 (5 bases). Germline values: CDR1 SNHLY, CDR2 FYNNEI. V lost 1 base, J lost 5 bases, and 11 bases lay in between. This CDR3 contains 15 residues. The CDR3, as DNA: TGTGCCAGCAGTGAAGTTTCCGACAGAACCGGGGAGCTGTTTTTT. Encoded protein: CASSEVSDRTGELFF.

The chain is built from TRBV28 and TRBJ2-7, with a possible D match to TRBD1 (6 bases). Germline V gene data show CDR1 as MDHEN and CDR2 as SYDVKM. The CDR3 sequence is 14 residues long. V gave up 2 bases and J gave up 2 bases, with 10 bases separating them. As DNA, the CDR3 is TGTGCCAGCAGTTTACCTGGACAGCCCTACGAGCAGTACTTC. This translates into CASSLPGQPYEQYF.

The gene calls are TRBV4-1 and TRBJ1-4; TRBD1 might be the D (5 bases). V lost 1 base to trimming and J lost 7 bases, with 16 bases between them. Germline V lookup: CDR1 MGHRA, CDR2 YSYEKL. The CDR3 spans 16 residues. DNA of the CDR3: TGCGCCAGCAGCCAAGTCTTCCGCGGGGCTGGTGAAAAACTGTTTTTT. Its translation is CASSQVFRGAGEKLFF.

The CDR3 nucleotides are TGTGCCAGCAGCTCAGAGGGACCGGACAGGAGGACCGGGGAGCTGTTTTTT. Translation: CASSSEGPDRRTGELFF. The rearrangement uses TRBV11-3 and TRBJ2-2, with 7 bases that match TRBD1. This CDR3 spans 17 amino acids. Germline V gene lookup returns CDR1 SGHNT and CDR2 YENEEA. J was trimmed by 5 bases and V by 4 bases; bases with no gene match: 13.

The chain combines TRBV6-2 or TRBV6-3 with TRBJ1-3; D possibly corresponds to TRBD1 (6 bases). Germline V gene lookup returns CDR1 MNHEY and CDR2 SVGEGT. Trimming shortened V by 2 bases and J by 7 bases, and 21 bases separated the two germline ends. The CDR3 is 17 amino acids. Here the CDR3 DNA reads TGTGCCAGCAGTTACAGAATGTTCAGACAGGAATCGAACACCATATATTTT. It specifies CASSYRMFRQESNTIYF.

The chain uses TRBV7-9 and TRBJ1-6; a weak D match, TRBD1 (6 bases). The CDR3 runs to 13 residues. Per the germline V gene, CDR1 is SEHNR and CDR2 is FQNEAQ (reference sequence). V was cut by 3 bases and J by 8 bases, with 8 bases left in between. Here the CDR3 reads CASSFRTDSPLHF. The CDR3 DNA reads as TGTGCCAGCAGCTTCCGGACAGATTCACCCCTCCACTTT.

CDR3 amino acids: CASSIADRVRDEQFF. The CDR3 bases are TGTGCCAGTAGTATAGCCGACAGGGTTCGCGATGAGCAGTTCTTC. This sequence joins TRBV19 and TRBJ2-1; 7 nucleotides align to TRBD1. Germline V CDR1 and CDR2: LNHDA, SQIVND (reference sequence). The CDR3 length is 15 residues. V shed 1 base and J 8 bases; nucleotides not matched to a gene: 8.

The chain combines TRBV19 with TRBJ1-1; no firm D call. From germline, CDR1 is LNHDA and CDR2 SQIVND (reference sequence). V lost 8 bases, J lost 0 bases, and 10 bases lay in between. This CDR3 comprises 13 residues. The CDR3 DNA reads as TGTGCCAGTGGGCGGGTCCTGAACACTGAAGCTTTCTTT. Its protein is CASGRVLNTEAFF.

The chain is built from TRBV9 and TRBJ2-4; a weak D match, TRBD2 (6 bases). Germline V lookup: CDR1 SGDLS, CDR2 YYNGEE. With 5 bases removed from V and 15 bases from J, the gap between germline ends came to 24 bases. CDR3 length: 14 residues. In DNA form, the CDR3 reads TGTGCCAGCAGTCACCGGGACTTATACCCGTGTGTGTACTTC. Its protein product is CASSHRDLYPCVYF.

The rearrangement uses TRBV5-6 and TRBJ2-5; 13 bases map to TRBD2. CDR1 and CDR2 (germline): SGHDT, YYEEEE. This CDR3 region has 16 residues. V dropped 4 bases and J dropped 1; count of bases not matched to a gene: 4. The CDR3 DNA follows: TGTGCCAGCAGCCCAACTAGCGGGGGGGCCCAAGAGACCCAGTACTTC. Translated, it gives CASSPTSGGAQETQYF.

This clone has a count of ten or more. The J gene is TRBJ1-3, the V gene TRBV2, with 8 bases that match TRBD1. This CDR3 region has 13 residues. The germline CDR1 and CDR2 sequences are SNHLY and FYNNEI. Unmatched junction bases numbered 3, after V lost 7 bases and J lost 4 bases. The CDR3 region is CASKGQVGNTIYF. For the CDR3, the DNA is TGTGCCAGCAAGGGACAGGTGGGAAACACCATATATTTT.

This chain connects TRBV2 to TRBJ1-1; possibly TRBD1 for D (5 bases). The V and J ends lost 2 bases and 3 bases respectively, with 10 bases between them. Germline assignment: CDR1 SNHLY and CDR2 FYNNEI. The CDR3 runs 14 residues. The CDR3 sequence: CASSESQGDTEAFF. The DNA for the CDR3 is TGTGCCAGCAGTGAATCTCAGGGCGACACTGAAGCTTTCTTT.

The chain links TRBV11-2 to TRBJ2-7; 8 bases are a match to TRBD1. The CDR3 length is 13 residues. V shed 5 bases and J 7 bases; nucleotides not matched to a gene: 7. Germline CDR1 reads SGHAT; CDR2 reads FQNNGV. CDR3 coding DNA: TGTGCCAGCAGCCGGGACAGGTTAAGGGAGCAGTACTTC. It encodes CASSRDRLREQYF.